These T cell receptor beta chains were read from a single sample in a study of T cell responses to AZD1222 COVID-19 vaccine. Data came from immunoSEQ multiplex PCR; TCRdb stores just in-frame clones and leaves some out. The sample records about 150,000 clones, around 92% being singletons. The material sequenced was peripheral blood, taken 28 days after the second AZD1222 dose. These receptors originate from an adult who received the AZD1222 COVID-19 vaccine. CDR3s include the opening cysteine and the closing phenylalanine or tryptophan. A D gene is named only where the DNA matches it firmly.

v_gene	j_gene	d_gene	CDR3aa	CDR3nt
TRBV7-2	TRBJ1-2	TRBD1	CASSSRDRYGYTF	TGTGCCAGCAGCTCCCGGGACAGATATGGCTACACCTTC
TRBV7-3	TRBJ2-7	TRBD1	CASSRPDRGHSYEQYF	TGTGCCAGCAGTCGACCCGACAGGGGACACTCCTACGAGCAGTACTTC
TRBV9	TRBJ1-4	TRBD1	CASSGRQGRDEKLFF	TGTGCCAGCAGCGGCCGACAGGGTAGGGATGAAAAACTGTTTTTT
TRBV5-8	TRBJ1-5	TRBD1	CASSLGDRGNQPQHF	TGTGCCAGCAGCTTGGGGGACAGGGGCAATCAGCCCCAGCATTTT
TRBV27	TRBJ1-4	.	CASSTLKGVATNEKLFF	TGTGCCAGCAGTACCCTGAAGGGGGTAGCAACTAATGAAAAACTGTTTTTT
TRBV6-5	TRBJ1-2	TRBD1	CASTAGGRGGYTF	TGTGCCAGCACCGCAGGGGGAAGAGGTGGCTACACCTTC
TRBV13	TRBJ1-2	.	CASSFKGLRGAGWKVDYTF	TGTGCCAGCAGCTTTAAGGGATTGCGGGGCGCAGGTTGGAAGGTTGACTACACCTTC
TRBV19	TRBJ2-5	TRBD2	CASSMIGTSGRVETQYF	TGTGCCAGTAGTATGATAGGGACTAGCGGGAGGGTAGAGACCCAGTACTTC
TRBV5-1	TRBJ1-5	.	CASSLEGEGQPQHF	TGCGCCAGCAGCTTGGAGGGGGAAGGACAGCCCCAGCATTTT
TRBV5-5	TRBJ2-7	TRBD1	CASSKKRQGAYEQYF	TGTGCCAGCAGCAAAAAAAGACAGGGAGCCTACGAGCAGTACTTC
TRBV3-1/TRBV3-2	TRBJ1-2	.	CASSPRQSGYGYTF	TGTGCCAGCAGCCCCCGGCAGTCCGGTTATGGCTACACCTTC
TRBV12-3/TRBV12-4	TRBJ2-7	TRBD1	CASMSDRFVQYF	TGTGCCAGCATGTCGGACAGGTTTGTGCAGTACTTC
TRBV10-3	TRBJ1-1	.	CAISKGGNTEAFF	TGTGCCATCAGTAAAGGCGGAAACACTGAAGCTTTCTTT